This is a list of T cell receptor beta chains from one sample in a study of T cell changes during pregnancy in multiple sclerosis. The method was immunoSEQ multiplex PCR; TCRdb's version includes in-frame clones alone and lacks a portion of them. The sample shows about 53,000 clones, 80% to 95% of them seen only once. The starting material was CD4+ T cells from peripheral blood mononuclear cells, obtained in the third trimester of pregnancy. The source of these receptors is a female donor with multiple sclerosis, enrolled in a pregnancy study. The CDR3 runs from the conserved cysteine through the conserved F or W. A D gene is named only where the DNA matches it firmly. Not all rows give a size; the values are once, few, many and, for expanded clones, a class.

TRBJ1-5,-,TRBV5-6,-,TGTGCCAGCAGCTTGGGACAGAATCAGCCCCAGCATTTT,CASSLGQNQPQHF
TRBJ1-5,-,TRBV19,-,TGTGCCAGTAGTATCGTGCAGGGGAGCAATCAGCCCCAGCATTTT,CASSIVQGSNQPQHF
TRBJ2-4,-,TRBV14,-,TGTGCCAGCAGCCGAGGATACATTCAGTACTTC,CASSRGYIQYF
TRBJ2-7,-,TRBV9,-,TGTGCCAGCAGCGTAGGACAGGAGCTACCCTACGAGCAGTACTTC,CASSVGQELPYEQYF
TRBJ2-7,TRBD2,TRBV27,-,TGTGCCAGCCAAGTGGCAAGCGGGGGGGGATACGAGCAGTACTTC,CASQVASGGGYEQYF
TRBJ2-1,-,TRBV5-1,-,TGCGCCAGCAGCTTGGCCGGTCCAGCGGGTTACAATGAGCAGTTCTTC,CASSLAGPAGYNEQFF
TRBJ2-3,TRBD1,TRBV5-4,-,TGTGCCAGCAGCTGGGACAGCCACACAGATACGCAGTATTTT,CASSWDSHTDTQYF
TRBJ1-2,TRBD1,TRBV5-6,-,TGTGCCAGCAGTTACGGACAGGAGGCGTATGGCTACACCTTC,CASSYGQEAYGYTF
TRBJ2-7,TRBD1,TRBV30,-,TGTGCCTGGAGTGTACTATCGGGACAGGGGATCTACGAGCAGTACTTC,CAWSVLSGQGIYEQYF
TRBJ2-3,TRBD1,TRBV5-1,-,TGCGCCAGCAGCGGTATCCCGGGACAGGGATCAGATACGCAGTATTTT,CASSGIPGQGSDTQYF
TRBJ2-7,-,TRBV27,-,TGTGCCAGCAGTTTCAGGGGGGCCTACGAGCAGTACTTC,CASSFRGAYEQYF
TRBJ1-6,-,TRBV10-3,few,TGTGCCATCCGTGGGGGGCCGGATTCACCCCTCCACTTT,CAIRGGPDSPLHF
TRBJ2-5,-,TRBV6-5,-,TGTGCCAGCAGTTACGGGCAGGGGATACTGGAGACCCAGTACTTC,CASSYGQGILETQYF
TRBJ1-4,-,TRBV19,once,TGTGCCAGTATGGTTCATGGAGCAACTAATGAAAAACTGTTTTTT,CASMVHGATNEKLFF
TRBJ1-5,-,TRBV27,-,TGTGCCAGCAGTTGGGGGGGCACTCAGCCCCAGCATTTT,CASSWGGTQPQHF
TRBJ1-6,TRBD1,TRBV5-4,-,TGTGCCAGCAGCAGCGACAGGGGTGTTGTGGGGTCACCCCTCCACTTT,CASSSDRGVVGSPLHF
TRBJ1-2,-,TRBV5-1,-,TGCGCCAGCAGCTTGGGAACAGTCCTTAACTATGGCTACACCTTC,CASSLGTVLNYGYTF
TRBJ2-7,TRBD1,TRBV7-8,-,TGTGCCAGCAGCCGGGCCGGGACAGGGACCTACGAGCAGTACTTC,CASSRAGTGTYEQYF
TRBJ1-1,-,TRBV19,-,TGTGCCAGTAGTATGGGCCTCCTAAGACAGTCGAACACTGAAGCTTTCTTT,CASSMGLLRQSNTEAFF
TRBJ2-1,TRBD2,TRBV11-2,-,TGTGCCAGCAGCTTGGAGCGGGGGGGTAGTGAGCAGTTCTTC,CASSLERGGSEQFF